These T cell receptor beta chains were read from a single sample in a study of tumor-infiltrating lymphocytes in primary liver carcinoma. TCRdb reprocessed the multiplex PCR reads with MiXCR, giving one entry per CDR3 protein. The sample includes 90,000 to 150,000 distinct CDR3 sequences, under 70% seen only once; the top ten take 8.1%. Sequenced: tumor-adjacent normal liver tissue. These TCRs come from a woman in her sixties with primary liver carcinoma and hepatitis B virus infection. CDR3s include the opening cysteine and the closing phenylalanine or tryptophan. The D gene is left open where the match is weak. Size is omitted from some rows. Given values are once, few, many or a class for expanded clones.

v_call	cdr3_length	clone_size	d_call	j_call	cdr3_nt	cdr3_aa
TRBV11-2	15	.	TRBD2	TRBJ2-3	TGTGCAGGCAACTTCGGACTAGGACGCACAGATACGCAGTATTTT	CAGNFGLGRTDTQYF
TRBV14	12	.	TRBD2	TRBJ2-7	TGTGCCAGCAGCCAAGTTGGGACTATGCAGCACTTC	CASSQVGTMQHF
TRBV12-3/TRBV12-4	13	.	.	TRBJ2-3	TGTGCCAGCAGTCCACTTTGGGGAGATACGCAGTATTTT	CASSPLWGDTQYF
TRBV5-1	13	many	.	TRBJ2-7	TGCGCCAGCCGCGGGACAGACCCCTACGAGCAGTACTTC	CASRGTDPYEQYF
TRBV14	16	many	.	TRBJ2-7	TGTGCCAGCAGCCAAGACGTAAAGCGGGCCCTCTACGAGCAGTACTTC	CASSQDVKRALYEQYF
TRBV5-5	15	once	TRBD1	TRBJ2-5	TGTGCCAGCAGCTCCACTGACAGGGTCCCCGGGACCCAGTACTTC	CASSSTDRVPGTQYF
TRBV7-9	17	many	TRBD2	TRBJ2-2	TGTGCCAGCAGCTATAGACCGGGACTAACATCACCCGGGGAGCTGTTTTTT	CASSYRPGLTSPGELFF
TRBV29-1	16	.	TRBD2	TRBJ2-1	TGCTGCATCCCTAGGGGCCTAGCGGGAGCTTGCAATGAGCAGTTCTTC	CCIPRGLAGACNEQFF
TRBV6-5	15	.	.	TRBJ2-5	TGTGCCGGCAGCCGAAACAGGGCAAACCAAGAGACCCAGTATTTC	CAGSRNRANQETQYF
TRBV11-2	15	once	.	TRBJ2-6	TGTACCAGCAGCGCGACGAGCTCTAGGGCCAATGTCCTGACTTTC	CTSSATSSRANVLTF
TRBV6-1	17	.	.	TRBJ2-6	TGTGCCAGCACCTCGGGACCGTTAGACTCTTGGGCCAACGTCCTGACTTTC	CASTSGPLDSWANVLTF
TRBV7-9	13	.	.	TRBJ1-1	TGTGCCAGCATCCCGGGAGGATACACTGAAGCTTTCTTT	CASIPGGYTEAFF
TRBV4-1	15	.	.	TRBJ2-7	TGCGCCAGCAGCCGCTCGGTAGTTAAGAGGGACGAGCAATACTTC	CASSRSVVKRDEQYF
TRBV4-2	18	.	TRBD1	TRBJ2-7	TGTGCCAGCAGCCAAGGAGCGATAGGGACAGGGCTAACCTACGAGCAGTACTTC	CASSQGAIGTGLTYEQYF
TRBV7-8	14	.	.	TRBJ2-2	TGTCCCAGCAGCTTTCACGGGACGGCCGGGGAGTTGTTTTTT	CPSSFHGTAGELFF
TRBV28	17	few	.	TRBJ2-1	TGTGCCAGCAGCTCCCTCATCCGGGACGCAGCCTACAATGAGCAGTTCTTC	CASSSLIRDAAYNEQFF
TRBV12-3/TRBV12-4	15	.	.	TRBJ1-6	TGTGCCAACAGTCCCGAGAGGGCAGGGCGCTCACCCCTCCACTTT	CANSPERAGRSPLHF
TRBV7-9	15	many	TRBD2	TRBJ2-3	TGTGCCTCAGCTGCGGGCGGGAGGCGGCCAGATACGCAGTATTTT	CASAAGGRRPDTQYF
TRBV6-6	14	medium-sized	TRBD1	TRBJ2-7	TGTGCCAGCAGTTACTTGACAGGGCAGGGCGAGCAGTACTTC	CASSYLTGQGEQYF
TRBV28	15	many	TRBD2	TRBJ2-3	TGTGCCAGCAGTCGTAGCGGGAGGGCCACAGATACGCAGTATTTT	CASSRSGRATDTQYF
TRBV12-3/TRBV12-4	15	.	TRBD1	TRBJ2-4	TGCGCCAGCACTCGTCAGACAGGGATAGGGGTCATTCAGTACTTC	CASTRQTGIGVIQYF
TRBV29-1	14	.	TRBD1	TRBJ1-1	TGTAGCGTTCATACCAGGACAGGGAGCACTGAAGCTTTCTTT	CSVHTRTGSTEAFF
TRBV11-2	15	.	TRBD1	TRBJ2-7	TGTGTCAACAACTTAGACAGGGCGTTAACCTACGAGCAGTACTTC	CVNNLDRALTYEQYF
TRBV5-1	12	.	.	TRBJ1-4	TGCGTCAGCAGCGGACAGAATGGGAAACTATTTTTT	CVSSGQNGKLFF
TRBV28	18	.	TRBD2	TRBJ2-3	TGTGCCAGCAGTGCCGCCTATTTGGGTGGCGGGAGACCGGATACGCAGTATTTT	CASSAAYLGGGRPDTQYF
TRBV29-1	11	.	.	TRBJ2-1	TGCAGCGTTAGGATCTTTAATGAGCAGTTCTTC	CSVRIFNEQFF
TRBV7-6	20	.	TRBD2	TRBJ2-7	TGTGCCAGCAGCCCCCTCGGTGTTAGCGGGAGGGCCCTGGGGGAGAACGAGCAGTACTTC	CASSPLGVSGRALGENEQYF
TRBV29-1	12	many	TRBD1	TRBJ1-4	TGCAGCGTTGTTCAGGGGGATGAAAAACTGTTTTTT	CSVVQGDEKLFF
TRBV7-9	14	many	TRBD2	TRBJ2-3	TGTGCCAGCAGCAAAACTAGCGGGAGGGCCGTCGCGTATTTT	CASSKTSGRAVAYF
TRBV7-9	15	.	.	TRBJ1-1	TGTACCAGCAGCCCCCCGACAGGTTCTAACACTGAAGCTTTCTTT	CTSSPPTGSNTEAFF
TRBV7-2	14	.	TRBD1	TRBJ2-1	TGTGCCAGCAGCTTTACAGGGGGGTTGGGTGAGCAGTTCTTC	CASSFTGGLGEQFF
TRBV4-2	13	.	.	TRBJ1-1	TGTGCTAGCAGCCAAGATTCGGGGACTGAAGCTTTCTTT	CASSQDSGTEAFF
TRBV6-6	15	many	.	TRBJ2-1	TGTGCCGCCGATTCCCCGGCAGGGGGGGTTTATGAGCAGTTCTTC	CAADSPAGGVYEQFF
TRBV5-4	14	once	.	TRBJ2-4	TGTGCCAGTAGCCCGGGGATAGACCAAAACATTCAGTACTTC	CASSPGIDQNIQYF
TRBV9	15	.	.	TRBJ1-3	TGTGCCAGCAGCGTAGATCAAAGCTCTGGAAACACCATATATTTT	CASSVDQSSGNTIYF
TRBV29-1	15	once	TRBD1	TRBJ2-3	TGCAACGTTGGGGGACAGTGGAGGAGCACAGATACGCAGTATTTT	CNVGGQWRSTDTQYF
TRBV28	16	.	.	TRBJ2-1	TGTGCCAGCAGAGCCGGCGGGACCCGCTCCTACAATGAGCAGTTCTTC	CASRAGGTRSYNEQFF
TRBV11-2	11	many	.	TRBJ2-7	TGTGCCAGCAGTCCAGCCAGTGAGCAGTACTTC	CASSPASEQYF
TRBV11-3	15	.	.	TRBJ2-7	TGTGCCAGCAGCTTAGGGGTATGGGGCTCCCTCGAGCAGTACTTC	CASSLGVWGSLEQYF
TRBV5-1	14	many	.	TRBJ1-1	TGCGCCAGCAGCCGGACAGCCATGAACACTGAAGCTTTCTTT	CASSRTAMNTEAFF
TRBV6-6	15	.	.	TRBJ2-7	TGTGCCAGCACCGGCTGTGCCGGGAACCCCTACGAGCAGTACTTC	CASTGCAGNPYEQYF
TRBV12-3/TRBV12-4	18	medium-sized	.	TRBJ1-2	TGTGCCAGCAGCGAAAGGGGGGGGCGCCCCACAACTAACGTAGGCTACACCTTC	CASSERGGRPTTNVGYTF
TRBV11-2	16	.	TRBD2	TRBJ2-2	TGTACCAGTAGCTTACGACTAGCGCATAACACCGGGGAGCTGTTTTTT	CTSSLRLAHNTGELFF
TRBV7-3	16	.	TRBD2	TRBJ2-2	TGTGCCAGCAGCTTCCGGGGTAGCGGGATATCCGGGGAGCTGTTTTTT	CASSFRGSGISGELFF
TRBV6-1	12	many	.	TRBJ2-1	TGTGCCAGCGGCCGCTCCTACAATGAGCAGTTCTTC	CASGRSYNEQFF